This TCR beta chain was captured by sequencing in a study of chemoradiotherapy in HPV16-positive cancers. Study context: Functional T-cell assays on a couple of HPV16-positive patients' cells defined candidate HPV-specific clones and common TCR motifs.

Repertoires were sampled repeatedly during chemoradiotherapy. Losses at the gene ends were 5 bases for V and 4 bases for J; bases not matched to a gene: 2. Germline-derived CDR1 and CDR2 are SQVTM and ANQGSEA. This CDR3 region has 13 residues. This clone is a singleton in its sample. The antigen is unknown. Notes on the study in general: HPV-responsive T-cell expansion during chemoradiotherapy was linked to improved recurrence-free survival in HPV16-positive patients. The functional HPV-specific definition rests on just two HPV16-positive patients.

Repertoires were generated with immunoSEQ multiplex PCR, while TCRdb's copy carries only in-frame clones and drops some. The data show around 13,000 clones, roughly nine tenths seen once. This TCR derives from a human donor with HPV-associated anogenital cancer. The source material was blood, sampled from a patient who underwent chemoradiotherapy. The chain uses TRBV29-1 and TRBJ1-4, with TRBD1 identical over 9 bases. The CDR3 region has the DNA TGCAGCGTTTTGGGACAGGGTAATGAAAAACTGTTTTTT. It encodes CSVLGQGNEKLFF.